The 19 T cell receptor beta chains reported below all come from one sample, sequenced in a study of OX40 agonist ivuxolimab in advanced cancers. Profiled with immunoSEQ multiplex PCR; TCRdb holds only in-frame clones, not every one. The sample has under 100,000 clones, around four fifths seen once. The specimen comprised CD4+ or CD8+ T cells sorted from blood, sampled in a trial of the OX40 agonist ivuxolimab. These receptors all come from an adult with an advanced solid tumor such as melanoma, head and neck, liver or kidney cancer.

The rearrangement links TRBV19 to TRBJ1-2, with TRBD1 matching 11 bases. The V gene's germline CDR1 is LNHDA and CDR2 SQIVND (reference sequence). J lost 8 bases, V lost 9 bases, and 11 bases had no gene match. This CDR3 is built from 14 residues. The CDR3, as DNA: TGTGCCAGCTGGCCGGGACAGGGGGTTCGAGGCTACACCTTC. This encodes CASWPGQGVRGYTF.

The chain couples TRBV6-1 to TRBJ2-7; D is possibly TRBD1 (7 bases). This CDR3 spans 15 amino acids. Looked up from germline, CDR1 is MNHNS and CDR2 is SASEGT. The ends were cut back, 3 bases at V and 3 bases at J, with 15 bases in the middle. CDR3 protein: CASSERDRPHYEQYF. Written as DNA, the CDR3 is TGTGCCAGCAGTGAGCGGGACAGACCCCACTACGAGCAGTACTTC.

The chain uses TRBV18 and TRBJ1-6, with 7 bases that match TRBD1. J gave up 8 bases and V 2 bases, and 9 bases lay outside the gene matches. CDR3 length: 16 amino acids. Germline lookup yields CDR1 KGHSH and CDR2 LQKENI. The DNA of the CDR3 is TGTGCCAGCTCACCAGGTTCTGACAGGGTGTATTCACCCCTCCACTTT. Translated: CASSPGSDRVYSPLHF.

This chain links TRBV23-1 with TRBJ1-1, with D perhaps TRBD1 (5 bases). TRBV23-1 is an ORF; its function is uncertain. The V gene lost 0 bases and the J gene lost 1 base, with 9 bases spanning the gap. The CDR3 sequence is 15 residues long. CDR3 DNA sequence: TGCGCCAGCAGTCAATCGGGCCAGGGGAACACTGAAGCTTTCTTT. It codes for CASSQSGQGNTEAFF.

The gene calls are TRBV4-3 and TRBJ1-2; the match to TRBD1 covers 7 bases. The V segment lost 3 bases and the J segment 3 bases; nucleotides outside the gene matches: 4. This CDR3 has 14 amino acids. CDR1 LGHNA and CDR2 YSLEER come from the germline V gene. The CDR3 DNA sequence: TGCGCCAGCAGCCAGACAGACAGGGACTATGGCTACACCTTC. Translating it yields CASSQTDRDYGYTF.

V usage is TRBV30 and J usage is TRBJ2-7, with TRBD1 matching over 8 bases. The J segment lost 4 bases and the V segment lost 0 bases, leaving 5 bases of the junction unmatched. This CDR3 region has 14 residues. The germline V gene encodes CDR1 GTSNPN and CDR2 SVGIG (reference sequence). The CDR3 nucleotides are TGTGCCTGGAGTGTACTACAGGGGGGTTACGAGCAGTACTTC. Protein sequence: CAWSVLQGGYEQYF.

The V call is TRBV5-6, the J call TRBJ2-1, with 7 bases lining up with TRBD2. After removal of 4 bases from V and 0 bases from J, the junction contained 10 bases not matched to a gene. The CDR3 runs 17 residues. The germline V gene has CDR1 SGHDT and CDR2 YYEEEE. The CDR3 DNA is TGTGCCAGCAGCGGGGCGGGGGTTCCTACCTCCTACAATGAGCAGTTCTTC. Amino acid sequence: CASSGAGVPTSYNEQFF.

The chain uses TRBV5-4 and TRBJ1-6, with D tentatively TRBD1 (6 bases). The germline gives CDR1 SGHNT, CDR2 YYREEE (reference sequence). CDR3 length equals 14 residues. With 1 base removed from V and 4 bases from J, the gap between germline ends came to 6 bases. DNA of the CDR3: TGTGCCAGCAGCTTGACAGGGTATAATTCACCCCTCCACTTT. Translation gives CASSLTGYNSPLHF.

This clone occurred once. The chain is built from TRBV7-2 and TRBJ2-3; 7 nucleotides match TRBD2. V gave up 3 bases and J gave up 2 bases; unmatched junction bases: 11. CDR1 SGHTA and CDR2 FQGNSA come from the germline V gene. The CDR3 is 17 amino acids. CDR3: CASSFLGGGGFTDTQYF. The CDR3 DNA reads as TGTGCCAGCAGCTTCTTGGGCGGGGGAGGATTCACAGATACGCAGTATTTT.

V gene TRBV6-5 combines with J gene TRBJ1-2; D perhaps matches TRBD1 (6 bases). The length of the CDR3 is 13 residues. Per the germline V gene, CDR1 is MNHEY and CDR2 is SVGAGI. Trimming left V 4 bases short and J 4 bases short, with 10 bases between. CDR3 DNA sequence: TGTGCCAGCAGTTTCGACAGGAGCTATGGCTACACCTTC. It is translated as CASSFDRSYGYTF.

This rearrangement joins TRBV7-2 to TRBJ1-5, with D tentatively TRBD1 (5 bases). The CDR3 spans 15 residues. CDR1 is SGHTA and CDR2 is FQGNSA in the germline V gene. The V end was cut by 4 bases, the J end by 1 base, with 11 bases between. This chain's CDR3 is CASSSTVGSNQPQHF. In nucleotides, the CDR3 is TGTGCCAGCAGCTCGACAGTCGGGAGCAATCAGCCCCAGCATTTT.

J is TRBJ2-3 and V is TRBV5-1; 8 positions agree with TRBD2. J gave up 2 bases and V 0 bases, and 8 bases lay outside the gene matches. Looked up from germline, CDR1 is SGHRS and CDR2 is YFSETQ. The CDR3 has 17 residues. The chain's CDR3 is CASSLEGRGAHTDTQYF. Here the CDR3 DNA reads TGCGCCAGCAGCTTGGAGGGGCGGGGGGCACACACAGATACGCAGTATTTT.

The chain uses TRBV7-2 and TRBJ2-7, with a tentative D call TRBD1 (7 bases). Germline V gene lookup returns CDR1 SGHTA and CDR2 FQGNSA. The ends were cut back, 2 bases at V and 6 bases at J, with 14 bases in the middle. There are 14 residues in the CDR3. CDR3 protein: CASSLSEGASEQYF. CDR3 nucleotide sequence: TGTGCCAGCAGCTTATCGGAGGGGGCAAGCGAGCAGTACTTC.

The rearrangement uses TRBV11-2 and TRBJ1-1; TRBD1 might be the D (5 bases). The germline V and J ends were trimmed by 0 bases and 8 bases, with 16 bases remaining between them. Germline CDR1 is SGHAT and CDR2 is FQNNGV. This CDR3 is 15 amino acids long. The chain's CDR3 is CASSLDFGGVSEAFF. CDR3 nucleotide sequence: TGTGCCAGCAGCTTAGATTTTGGGGGGGTATCGGAAGCTTTCTTT. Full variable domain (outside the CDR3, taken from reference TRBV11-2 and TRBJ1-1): EAGVAQSPRYKIIEKRQSVAFWCNPISGHATLYWYQQILGQGPKLLIQFQNNGVVDDSQLPKDRFSAERLKGVDSTLKIQPAKLEDSAVYLCASSLDFGGVSEAFFGQGTRLTVV.

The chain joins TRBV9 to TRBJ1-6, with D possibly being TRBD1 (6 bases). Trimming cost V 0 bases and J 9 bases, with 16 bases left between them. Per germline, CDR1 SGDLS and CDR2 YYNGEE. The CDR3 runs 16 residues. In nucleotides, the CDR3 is TGTGCCAGCAGCGTAGATTGGGACACAAGAAGTTCACCCCTCCACTTT. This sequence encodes CASSVDWDTRSSPLHF.

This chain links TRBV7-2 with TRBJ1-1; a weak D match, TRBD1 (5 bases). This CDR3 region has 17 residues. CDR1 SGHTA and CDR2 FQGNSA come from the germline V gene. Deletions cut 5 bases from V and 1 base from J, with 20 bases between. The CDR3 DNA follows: TGTGCCAGCAGCCAAAGGTGGCAGGGAGAACAGAACACTGAAGCTTTCTTT. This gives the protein CASSQRWQGEQNTEAFF.

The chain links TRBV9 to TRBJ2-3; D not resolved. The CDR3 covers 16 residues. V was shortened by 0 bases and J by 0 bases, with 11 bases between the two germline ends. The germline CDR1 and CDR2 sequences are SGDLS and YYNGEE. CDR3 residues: CASSVAGSYSTDTQYF. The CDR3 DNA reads TGTGCCAGCAGCGTAGCGGGCTCTTATAGCACAGATACGCAGTATTTT.

CDR3 in amino acids: CASSRDRGEKLFF. CDR3 DNA: TGTGCCAGCAGCCGAGACAGGGGTGAAAAACTGTTTTTT. The V and J genes are TRBV11-1 and TRBJ1-4; TRBD1 matches at 8 bases. The CDR3 contains 13 residues. Germline V lookup: CDR1 SGHAT, CDR2 FQDESV (reference sequence). The J segment lost 7 bases and the V segment lost 5 bases, leaving 3 bases of the junction unmatched.

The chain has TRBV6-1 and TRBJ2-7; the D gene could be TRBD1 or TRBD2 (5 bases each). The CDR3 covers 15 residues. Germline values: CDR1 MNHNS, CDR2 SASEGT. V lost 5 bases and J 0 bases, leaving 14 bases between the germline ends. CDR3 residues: CASSFGDQNSYEQYF. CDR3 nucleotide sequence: TGTGCCAGCAGTTTTGGGGACCAAAACTCCTACGAGCAGTACTTC.